The clone carrying this T cell receptor beta chain was observed a few times. Antigen specificity is unknown. The individuals who served as donors were healthy Caucasians living in Russia, aged roughly 6 to 100. Each individual donor underwent a draw of ten milliliters of peripheral blood. The sample is drawn from a study of blood T cells in healthy people across ages. General study points: Diversity was higher, and naive CD4+ cells more numerous, in long-lived donors than in aged donors.

Sample-barcoded 5' priming and a J-beta primer mix drove a second PCR of about 7 to 11 cycles. Each CDR3 protein gets one entry after TCRdb re-called the 5' RACE reads with MiXCR. The sample has about 1.1 million distinct CDR3 sequences, more than 30% seen once. Sequencing was done on a sample of blood. This receptor was obtained from a man between 18 and 29 years old in good health.

The CDR3 region has the DNA TGTGCCAGCAGTTACTCCCCCCCCCAGGGCTCCTACGAGCAGTACTTC. Its protein product is CASSYSPPQGSYEQYF. This chain connects TRBV6-2 or TRBV6-3 to TRBJ2-7, with a weak D call TRBD1 (5 bases). The CDR3 is 16 amino acids. Trimming took 0 bases from V and 0 from J, leaving 12 bases between them. Germline V gene lookup returns CDR1 MNHEY and CDR2 SVGEGT.